This TCR beta chain was sequenced for a study of T cells after yellow fever vaccination. Study context: It was SMART-Seq v4 Ultra Low Input that prepared the fractions with low cell numbers. Whole-study results and caveats: CD4 and CD8 compartments shared a small share of clonotypes. Abundant bulk-population clonotypes could contaminate the FACS-sorted repertoires.

This clonotype appeared a few times. Its specificity is not known. 5'RACE template switching generated TCR cDNA, adding a universal primer site and UMIs. Via MiXCR, TCRdb re-called the 5' RACE reads, giving one row per CDR3 protein. The data hold some 300,000 distinct CDR3 sequences, with 7.5% to 9.5% observed a single time. V dropped 3 bases and J dropped 3 bases, with 12 bases sitting between them. CDR3 length: 14 residues. Germline CDR1 reads SGHTA; CDR2 reads FQGNSA. The chain is built from TRBV7-2 and TRBJ2-7; the D gene could be TRBD1 or TRBD2 (5 bases each). The clonotype comes from a man aged 18 to 30 who received the YFV17D yellow fever vaccine. Sequenced here: CD4+ T cells sorted from PBMCs, sampled 5 days after the yellow fever booster vaccination. The CDR3 DNA reads as TGTGCCAGCAGCTTGTTCGGGGCCTACTACGAGCAGTACGTC. Its translation is CASSLFGAYYEQYV.